Reported below is one T cell receptor (beta chain). The antigen remains undetermined. These data belong to a study of T cell repertoires in cytomegalovirus infection. Turning to the study itself: Evidence of both CMV infection and a matching HLA type came from public TCR beta signatures.

Overall study findings and caveats: Carriage of CMV together with the relevant HLA was identifiable through cumulative public TCR beta family frequency. There were HLA-C-restricted CMV-specific TCR beta clonotypes dominating the ex vivo response.

Germline CDR1 and CDR2: MDHEN and SYDVKM. Trimming cost V 3 bases and J 4 bases, with 15 bases left between them. CDR3 size: 15 residues. TCRdb independently ran MiXCR on the reads; one entry per CDR3 protein. Seen here are approximately 400,000 distinct CDR3 sequences, approximately 31% observed once, and the top ten hold roughly 13%. This TCR derives from a human donor in good health (CMV status not recorded). Some clones in this sample may be carry-over from other donors' samples. Sequencing was performed on PBMCs. J is TRBJ2-5 and V is TRBV28, with a tentative D call TRBD2 (6 bases). CDR3 in DNA: TGTGCCAGCAGTTTTTCCCGACTAGTAGCAGAGACCCAGTACTTC. Its protein is CASSFSRLVAETQYF. Drawing the rest from reference TRBV28 and TRBJ2-5, the complete variable domain is DVKVTQSSRYLVKRTGEKVFLECVQDMDHENMFWYRQDPGLGLRLIYFSYDVKMKEKGDIPEGYSVSREKKERFSLILESASTNQTSMYLCASSFSRLVAETQYFGPGTRLLVL.